This entry features one TCR beta chain sequence. The same CDR3 also results from other DNA sequences found in this sample. This specimen comes from a study of cytomegalovirus exposure and HLA in healthy donors. Germline values: CDR1 SGHTS, CDR2 YDEGEE. V shed 0 bases and J shed 10 bases, with 14 bases lying between them. CDR3 size: 14 residues. The PCR ran on 60 Vbeta and 13 Jbeta primers. The assay was immunoSEQ multiplex PCR, and TCRdb's table has in-frame clones only and misses some. The sample records over 150,000 clones, around 72% being singletons. The sequenced material came from PBMCs. The sequence was obtained from a woman between 45 and 65 years old in good health and CMV-seropositive. This chain connects TRBV5-8 to TRBJ1-3, with D uncertain. Here the CDR3 DNA reads TGTGCCAGCAGCTTGGAAGTAGGGAGGAATACCATATATTTT. Translated, it gives CASSLEVGRNTIYF.